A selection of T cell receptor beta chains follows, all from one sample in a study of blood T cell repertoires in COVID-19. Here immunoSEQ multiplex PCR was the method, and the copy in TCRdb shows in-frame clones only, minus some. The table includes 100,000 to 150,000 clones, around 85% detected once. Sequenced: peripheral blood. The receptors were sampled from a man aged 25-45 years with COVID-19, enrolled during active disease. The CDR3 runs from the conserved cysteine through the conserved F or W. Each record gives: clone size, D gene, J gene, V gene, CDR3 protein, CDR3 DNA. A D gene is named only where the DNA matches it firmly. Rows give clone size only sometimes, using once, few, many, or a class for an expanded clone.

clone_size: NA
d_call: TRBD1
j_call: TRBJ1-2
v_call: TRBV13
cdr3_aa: CASSFVTGDYGYTF
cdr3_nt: TGTGCCAGCAGCTTCGTTACAGGGGACTATGGCTACACCTTC

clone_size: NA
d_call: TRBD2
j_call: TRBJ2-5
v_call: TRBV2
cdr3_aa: CASGARTSGTLGETQYF
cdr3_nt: TGTGCCAGCGGGGCCCGGACTAGCGGGACCCTAGGAGAGACCCAGTACTTC

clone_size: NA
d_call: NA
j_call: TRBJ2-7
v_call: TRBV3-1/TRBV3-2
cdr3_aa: CASEGTNTYEQYF
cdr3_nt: TGTGCCAGCGAAGGGACAAACACCTACGAGCAGTACTTC

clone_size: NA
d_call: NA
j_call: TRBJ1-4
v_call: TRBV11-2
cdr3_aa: CASSQSTANEKLFF
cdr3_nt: TGTGCCAGCAGCCAGAGCACAGCTAATGAAAAACTGTTTTTT

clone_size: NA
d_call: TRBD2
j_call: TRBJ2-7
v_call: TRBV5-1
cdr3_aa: CASSPRTSGASSYEQYF
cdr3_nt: TGCGCCAGCAGCCCTCGGACTAGCGGGGCCTCCTCCTACGAGCAGTACTTC

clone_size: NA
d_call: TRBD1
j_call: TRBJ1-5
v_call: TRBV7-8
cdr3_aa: CASSLSGTGGNQPQHF
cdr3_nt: TGTGCCAGCAGCTTATCCGGGACAGGGGGTAATCAGCCCCAGCATTTT

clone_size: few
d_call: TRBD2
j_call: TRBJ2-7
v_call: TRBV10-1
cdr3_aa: CASSAGLAGYEQYF
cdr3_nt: TGCGCCAGCAGTGCGGGACTAGCGGGCTACGAGCAGTACTTC

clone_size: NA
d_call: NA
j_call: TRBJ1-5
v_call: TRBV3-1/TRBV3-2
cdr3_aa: CASSQRWRGSNQPQHF
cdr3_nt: TGTGCCAGCAGCCAACGGTGGAGAGGGAGCAATCAGCCCCAGCATTTT

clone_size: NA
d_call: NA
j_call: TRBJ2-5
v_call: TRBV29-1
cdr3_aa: CSVVPQGRGETQYF
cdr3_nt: TGCAGCGTTGTCCCCCAGGGAAGGGGAGAGACCCAGTACTTC

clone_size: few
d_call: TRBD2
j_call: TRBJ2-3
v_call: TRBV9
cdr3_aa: CASSAFSGGTDTQYF
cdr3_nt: TGTGCCAGCAGCGCTTTCAGCGGGGGGACAGATACGCAGTATTTT

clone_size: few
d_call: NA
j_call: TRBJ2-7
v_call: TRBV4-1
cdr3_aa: CASSQGWGDEQYF
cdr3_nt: TGCGCCAGCAGCCAGGGGTGGGGGGACGAGCAGTACTTC

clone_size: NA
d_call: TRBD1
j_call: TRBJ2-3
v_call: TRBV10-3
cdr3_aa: CAITDRGRSTDTQYF
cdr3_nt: TGTGCCATCACCGACAGGGGGCGAAGCACAGATACGCAGTATTTT

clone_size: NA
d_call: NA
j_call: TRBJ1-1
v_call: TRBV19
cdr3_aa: CASSISPGALNTEAFF
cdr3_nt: TGTGCCAGTAGTATATCCCCAGGGGCCCTGAACACTGAAGCTTTCTTT

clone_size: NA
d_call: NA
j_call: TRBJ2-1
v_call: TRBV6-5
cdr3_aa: CASRPGFSYNEQFF
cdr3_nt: TGTGCCAGCAGACCGGGGTTCTCCTACAATGAGCAGTTCTTC

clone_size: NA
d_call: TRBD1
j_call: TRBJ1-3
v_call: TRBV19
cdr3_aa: CASRANRGSGNTIYF
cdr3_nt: TGTGCCAGTAGAGCGAACAGGGGCTCTGGAAACACCATATATTTT

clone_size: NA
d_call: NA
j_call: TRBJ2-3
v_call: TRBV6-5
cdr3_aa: CASTGTLTDTQYF
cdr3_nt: TGTGCCAGCACCGGGACTCTCACAGATACGCAGTATTTT

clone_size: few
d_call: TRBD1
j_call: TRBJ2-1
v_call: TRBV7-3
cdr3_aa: CASSLTGTGGINEQFF
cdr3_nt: TGTGCCAGCAGCCTTACCGGGACAGGGGGCATCAATGAGCAGTTCTTC

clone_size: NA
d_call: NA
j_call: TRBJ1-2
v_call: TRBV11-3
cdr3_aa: CASSLEQNYGYTF
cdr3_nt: TGTGCCAGCAGCTTAGAGCAGAACTATGGCTACACCTTC

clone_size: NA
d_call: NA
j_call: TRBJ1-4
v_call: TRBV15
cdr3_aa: CATSARGGAYGEKLFF
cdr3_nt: TGTGCCACCAGCGCGAGAGGGGGGGCATACGGTGAAAAACTGTTTTTT

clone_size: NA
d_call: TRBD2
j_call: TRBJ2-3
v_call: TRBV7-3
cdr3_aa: CASSLLAGGPTDTQYF
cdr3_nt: TGTGCCAGCAGCTTACTAGCGGGAGGGCCGACAGATACGCAGTATTTT

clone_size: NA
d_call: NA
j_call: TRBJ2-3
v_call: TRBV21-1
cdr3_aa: CASSTPGVAGGLTLSTDTQYF
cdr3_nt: TGTGCCAGCAGCACCCCCGGGGTAGCGGGGGGACTTACTCTGAGCACAGATACGCAGTATTTT

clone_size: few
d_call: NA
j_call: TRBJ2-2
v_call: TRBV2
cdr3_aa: CASISGPGDTGELFF
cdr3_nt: TGTGCCAGCATTAGCGGTCCCGGGGACACCGGGGAGCTGTTTTTT

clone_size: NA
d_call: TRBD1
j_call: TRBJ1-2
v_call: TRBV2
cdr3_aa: CASSGTGTYGYTF
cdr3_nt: TGTGCCAGCAGTGGGACAGGGACCTATGGCTACACCTTC

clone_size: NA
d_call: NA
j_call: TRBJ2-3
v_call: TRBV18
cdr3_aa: CASSPLGAGDTQYF
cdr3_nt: TGTGCCAGCTCACCTCTGGGGGCCGGGGATACGCAGTATTTT

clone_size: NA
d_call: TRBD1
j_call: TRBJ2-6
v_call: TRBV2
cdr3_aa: CASSLNPGQGSGANVLTF
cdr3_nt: TGTGCCAGCAGCCTCAACCCGGGACAGGGCTCTGGGGCCAACGTCCTGACTTTC

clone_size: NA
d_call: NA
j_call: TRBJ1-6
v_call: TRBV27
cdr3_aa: CASRGLLNSPLHF
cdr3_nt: TGTGCCAGCAGGGGACTCCTAAATTCACCCCTCCACTTT

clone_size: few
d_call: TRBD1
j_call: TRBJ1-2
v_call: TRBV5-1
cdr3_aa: CASSLESRTGVHGYTF
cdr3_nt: TGCGCCAGCAGCTTGGAATCCCGGACAGGGGTACATGGCTACACCTTC

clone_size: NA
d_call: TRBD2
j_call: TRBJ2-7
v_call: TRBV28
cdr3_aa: CASSPGTSGSYEQYF
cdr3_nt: TGTGCCAGCAGTCCCGGGACTAGCGGGAGCTACGAGCAGTACTTC

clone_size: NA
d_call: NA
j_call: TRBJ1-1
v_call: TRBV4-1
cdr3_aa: CASSQPLLAQGNSEAFF
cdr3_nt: TGCGCCAGCAGCCAACCCCTCCTTGCGCAGGGTAACTCTGAAGCTTTCTTT

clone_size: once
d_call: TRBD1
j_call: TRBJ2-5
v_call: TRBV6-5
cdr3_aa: CASRPTGGRKETQYF
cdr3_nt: TGTGCCAGCAGGCCTACAGGGGGCCGTAAAGAGACCCAGTACTTC

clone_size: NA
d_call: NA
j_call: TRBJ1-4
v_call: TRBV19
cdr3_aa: CASSRGNANEKLFF
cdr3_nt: TGTGCCAGTAGTCGAGGGAACGCTAATGAAAAACTGTTTTTT

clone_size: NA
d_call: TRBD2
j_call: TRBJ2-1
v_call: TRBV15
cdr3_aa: CATSRDPGTSGIF
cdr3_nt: TGTGCCACCAGCAGAGATCCCGGGACTAGTGGCATCTTC

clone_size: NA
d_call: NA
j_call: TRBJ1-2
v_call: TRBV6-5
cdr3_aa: CASSYPTGNGYTF
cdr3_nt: TGTGCCAGCAGTTACCCTACAGGAAATGGCTACACCTTC

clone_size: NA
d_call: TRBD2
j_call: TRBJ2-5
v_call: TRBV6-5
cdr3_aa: CASTGREAHQETQYF
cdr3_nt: TGTGCCAGCACCGGGAGGGAAGCCCACCAAGAGACCCAGTACTTC

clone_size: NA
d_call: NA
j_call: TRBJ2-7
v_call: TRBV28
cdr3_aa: CASSPRGQPGYEQYF
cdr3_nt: TGTGCCAGCAGCCCCCGTGGACAGCCAGGATACGAGCAGTACTTC

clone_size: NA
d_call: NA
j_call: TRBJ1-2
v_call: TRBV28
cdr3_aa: CASSAGANNYGYTF
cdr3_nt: TGTGCCAGCAGTGCGGGGGCCAATAACTATGGCTACACCTTC

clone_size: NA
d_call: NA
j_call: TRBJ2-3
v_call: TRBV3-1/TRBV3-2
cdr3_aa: CASSPLSSGSTDTQYF
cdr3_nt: TGTGCCAGCAGCCCTCTTTCGAGCGGGAGCACAGATACGCAGTATTTT

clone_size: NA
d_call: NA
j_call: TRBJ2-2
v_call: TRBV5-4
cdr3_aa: CASSLGGSGRTGELFF
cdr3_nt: TGTGCCAGCAGCTTGGGGGGATCTGGGAGGACCGGGGAGCTGTTTTTT

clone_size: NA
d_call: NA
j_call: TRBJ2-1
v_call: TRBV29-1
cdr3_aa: CSVEAGGPSDSYNEQFF
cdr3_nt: TGCAGCGTTGAAGCCGGGGGACCTAGCGACTCCTACAATGAGCAGTTCTTC

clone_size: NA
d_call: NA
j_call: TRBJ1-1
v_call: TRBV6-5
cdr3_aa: CASSDQPDGSTEAFF
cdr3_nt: TGTGCCAGCAGCGACCAGCCCGACGGGTCCACTGAAGCTTTCTTT

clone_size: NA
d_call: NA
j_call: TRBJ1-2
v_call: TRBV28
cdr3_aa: CASSPTGNYGYTF
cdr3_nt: TGTGCCAGCAGTCCTACAGGGAACTATGGCTACACCTTC

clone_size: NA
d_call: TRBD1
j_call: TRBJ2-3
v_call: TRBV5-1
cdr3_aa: CASSSGTGGDTQYF
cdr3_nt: TGCGCCAGCAGCTCCGGGACAGGGGGGGATACGCAGTATTTT

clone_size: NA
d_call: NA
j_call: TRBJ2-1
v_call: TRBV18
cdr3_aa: CASSESGFSYNEQFF
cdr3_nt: TGTGCCAGCTCCGAAAGCGGTTTCTCCTACAATGAGCAGTTCTTC

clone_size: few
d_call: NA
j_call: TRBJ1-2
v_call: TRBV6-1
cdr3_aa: CASSEAQRGTWGYTF
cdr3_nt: TGTGCCAGCAGTGAAGCGCAACGGGGGACGTGGGGCTACACCTTC

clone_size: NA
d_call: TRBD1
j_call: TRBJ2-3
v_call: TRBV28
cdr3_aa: CASSYPGTGGDTQYF
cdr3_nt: TGTGCCAGCAGCTATCCCGGGACAGGGGGGGATACGCAGTATTTT

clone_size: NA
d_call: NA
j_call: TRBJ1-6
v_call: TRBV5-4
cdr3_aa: CASSLGGYNSPLHF
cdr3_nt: TGTGCCAGCAGCTTGGGAGGGTATAATTCACCCCTCCACTTT

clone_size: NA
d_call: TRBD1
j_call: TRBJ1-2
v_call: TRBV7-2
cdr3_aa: CASSLVGTGGGYGYTF
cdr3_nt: TGTGCCAGCAGCTTAGTAGGGACAGGGGGCGGATATGGCTACACCTTC

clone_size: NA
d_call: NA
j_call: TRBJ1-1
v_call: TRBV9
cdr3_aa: CASSPPPQNTEAFF
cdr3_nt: TGTGCCAGCAGCCCCCCCCCACAGAACACTGAAGCTTTCTTT